This T cell receptor (beta chain) was recorded in a study of blood T cell repertoires in COVID-19. Study overall: Sources were T cells, B-cell-depleted T cells, or PBMCs; the material itself was cDNA or gDNA.

Per the original data handling: Reference gene primer amplification gave estimated nucleated cell counts. Sequencing was performed with immunoSEQ multiplex PCR; in TCRdb, only in-frame clones are kept and a portion is missing. Clonal size and the V and J genes are those of that table, whereas D and trimming came from the DNA. Of around 260,000 clones in the sample, around 87% were seen once. Trimming removed 8 bases at V and 0 bases at J, with 11 bases between. The CDR3 covers 14 residues. Per the germline V gene, CDR1 is LNHDA and CDR2 is SQIVND (reference sequence). This clonotype originated in a woman between 50 and 59 years old with acute or convalescent COVID-19. The chain carries TRBV19 and TRBJ2-1, with D maybe TRBD2 (6 bases). Material for sequencing was peripheral blood. The CDR3 loop is CASCGTYSYNEQFF. The CDR3 bases are TGTGCCAGTTGCGGGACTTACTCCTACAATGAGCAGTTCTTC. Together with reference TRBV19 and TRBJ2-1, the CDR3 gives the full variable domain: DGGITQSPKYLFRKEGQNVTLSCEQNLNHDAMYWYRQDPGQGLRLIYYSQIVNDFQKGDIAEGYSVSREKKESFPLTVTSAQKNPTAFYLCASCGTYSYNEQFFGPGTRLTVL.